The clone carrying this T cell receptor (beta chain) has just one count. Its target is not known. The PCR ran on 60 Vbeta and 13 Jbeta primers. Some clones are missing from TCRdb's copy, which holds only in-frame ones; the method was immunoSEQ multiplex PCR. The sample holds tens of thousands of clones, 73% seen once. The sample comes from a study of cytomegalovirus exposure and HLA in healthy donors. Findings and caveats of the study: Published work reported that the classifier diagnosed cytomegalovirus status with high specificity and sensitivity. Later analysis showed TCR association rates varying by HLA locus, highest for DRB1 and lowest for HLA-C.

The CDR3 covers 15 residues. Trimming took 6 bases from V and 4 from J; bases not matched to a gene: 11. In germline, CDR1 is SGHKS, CDR2 YYEKEE (reference sequence). Input material: PBMCs. This chain connects TRBV5-5 to TRBJ2-3, with 7 nucleotides matching TRBD2. The source of this sequence is a man aged 50 or older in good health and CMV-seronegative. The CDR3 nucleotides read TGTGCCAGCACCCTGGTGGGGGGGAGCGCAGATACGCAGTATTTT. Translation gives CASTLVGGSADTQYF.